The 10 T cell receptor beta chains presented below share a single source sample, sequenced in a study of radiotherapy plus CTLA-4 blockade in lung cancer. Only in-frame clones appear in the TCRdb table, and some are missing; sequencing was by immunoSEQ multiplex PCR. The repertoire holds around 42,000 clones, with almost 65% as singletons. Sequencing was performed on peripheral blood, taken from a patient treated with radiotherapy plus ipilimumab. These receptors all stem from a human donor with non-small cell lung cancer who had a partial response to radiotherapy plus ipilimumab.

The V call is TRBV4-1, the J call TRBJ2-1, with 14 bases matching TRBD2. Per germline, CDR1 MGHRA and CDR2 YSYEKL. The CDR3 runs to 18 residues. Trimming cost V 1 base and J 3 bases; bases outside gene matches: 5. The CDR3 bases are TGCGCCAGCAGCCAAGGGGGACTAGCGGGAGATTTCTACAATGAGCAGTTCTTC. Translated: CASSQGGLAGDFYNEQFF.

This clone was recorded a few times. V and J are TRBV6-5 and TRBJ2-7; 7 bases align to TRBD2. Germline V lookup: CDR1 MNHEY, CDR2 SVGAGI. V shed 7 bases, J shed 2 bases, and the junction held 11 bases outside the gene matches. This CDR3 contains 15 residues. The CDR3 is CASKTGGFGTYEQYF. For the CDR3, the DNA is TGTGCCAGCAAAACCGGGGGGTTTGGCACCTACGAGCAGTACTTC.

CDR3: CASSVREGPLYF. In DNA form, the CDR3 reads TGTGCCAGCAGCGTACGGGAGGGACCGCTGTACTTC. The chain has TRBV9 and TRBJ2-5; 8 bases are shared with TRBD2. Trimming took 1 base from V and 13 from J; bases not matched to a gene: 6. The CDR3 is made up of 12 amino acids. Germline CDR1 is SGDLS and CDR2 is YYNGEE.

Here the CDR3 DNA reads TGTGCCAGCAGCGTAGATACAGGGTGGACTGAAGCTTTCTTT. Translating it yields CASSVDTGWTEAFF. V usage is TRBV9 and J usage is TRBJ1-1, with a weak D call TRBD1 (6 bases). The CDR3 sequence is 14 residues long. Germline lookup yields CDR1 SGDLS and CDR2 YYNGEE. V dropped 0 bases and J dropped 5 bases, with 11 bases sitting between them.

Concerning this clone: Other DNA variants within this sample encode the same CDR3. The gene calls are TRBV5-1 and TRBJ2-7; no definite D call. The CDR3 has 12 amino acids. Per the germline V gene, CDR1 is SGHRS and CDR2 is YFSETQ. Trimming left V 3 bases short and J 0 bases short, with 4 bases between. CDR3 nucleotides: TGCGCCAGCAGCTCGAGCTCCTACGAGCAGTACTTC. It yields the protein CASSSSSYEQYF.

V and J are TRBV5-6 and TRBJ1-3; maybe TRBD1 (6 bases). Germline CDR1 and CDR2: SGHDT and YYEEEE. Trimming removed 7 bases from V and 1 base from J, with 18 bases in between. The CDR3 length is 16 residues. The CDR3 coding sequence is TGTGCCAGCTCTCGCGCAGGGGCCGGATCTGGAAACACCATATATTTT. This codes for CASSRAGAGSGNTIYF.

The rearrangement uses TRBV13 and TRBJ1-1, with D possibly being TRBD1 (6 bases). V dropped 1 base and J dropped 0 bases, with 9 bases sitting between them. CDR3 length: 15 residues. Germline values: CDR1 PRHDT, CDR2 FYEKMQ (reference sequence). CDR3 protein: CASSLDQGMNTEAFF. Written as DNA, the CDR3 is TGTGCCAGCAGCTTAGATCAGGGGATGAACACTGAAGCTTTCTTT.

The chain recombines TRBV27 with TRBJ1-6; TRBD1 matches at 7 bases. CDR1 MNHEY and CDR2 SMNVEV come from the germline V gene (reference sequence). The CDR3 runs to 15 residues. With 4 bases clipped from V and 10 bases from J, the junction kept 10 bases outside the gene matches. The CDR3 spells CASSWQNRGSSPLHF. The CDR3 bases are TGTGCCAGCAGTTGGCAAAACAGGGGAAGCTCACCCCTCCACTTT.

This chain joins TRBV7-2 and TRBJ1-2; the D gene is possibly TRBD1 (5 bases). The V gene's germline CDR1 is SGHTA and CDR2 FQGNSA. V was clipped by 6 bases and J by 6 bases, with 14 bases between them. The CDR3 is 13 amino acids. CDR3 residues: CASRLGGGNGYTF. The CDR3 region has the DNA TGTGCCAGCAGACTTGGGGGGGGGAATGGCTACACCTTC.

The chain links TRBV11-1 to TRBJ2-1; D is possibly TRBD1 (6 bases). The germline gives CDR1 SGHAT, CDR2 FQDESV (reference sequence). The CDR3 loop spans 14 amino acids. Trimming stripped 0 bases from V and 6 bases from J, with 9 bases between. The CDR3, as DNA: TGTGCCAGCAGCTTAGCGGGGGCTGGCAATGAGCAGTTCTTC. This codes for CASSLAGAGNEQFF.